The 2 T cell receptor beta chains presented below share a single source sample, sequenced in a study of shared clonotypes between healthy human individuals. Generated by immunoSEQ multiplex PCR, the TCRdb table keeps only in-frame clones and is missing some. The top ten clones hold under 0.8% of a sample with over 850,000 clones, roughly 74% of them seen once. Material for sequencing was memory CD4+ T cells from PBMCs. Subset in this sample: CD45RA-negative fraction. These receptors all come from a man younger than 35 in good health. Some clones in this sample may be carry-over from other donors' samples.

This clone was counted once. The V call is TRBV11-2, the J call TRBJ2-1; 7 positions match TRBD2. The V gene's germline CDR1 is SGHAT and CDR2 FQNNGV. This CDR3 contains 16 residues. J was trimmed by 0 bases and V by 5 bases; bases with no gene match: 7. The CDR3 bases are TGTGCCAGCAGCCCCATTCGCGGGAGCTCCTACAATGAGCAGTTCTTC. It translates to CASSPIRGSSYNEQFF.

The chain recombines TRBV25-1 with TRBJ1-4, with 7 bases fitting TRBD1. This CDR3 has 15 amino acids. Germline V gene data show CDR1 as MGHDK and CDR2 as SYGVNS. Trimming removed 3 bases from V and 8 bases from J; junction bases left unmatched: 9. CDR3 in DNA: TGTGCCAGCAGTGACTCGGGACAGCTTTACGAAAAACTGTTTTTT. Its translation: CASSDSGQLYEKLFF.